This T cell receptor (beta chain) comes out of a study of response to subunit inactivated influenza vaccine. A remark on this clonotype: Its cognate antigen is unknown.

TCRdb independently ran MiXCR on the RT-PCR reads; one entry per CDR3 protein. The sample consists of 500,000 to 600,000 distinct CDR3 sequences, approximately 13% of them appearing once. Germline CDR1 and CDR2: MNHNS and SASEGT. Trimming shortened V by 6 bases and J by 1 base, and 10 bases separated the two germline ends. The CDR3 is 14 residues long. General observations from the study: Only a handful of new T cells, the authors suggested, are recruited with each seasonal influenza vaccination.

The specimen was PBMCs from blood, collected 45 days after vaccination. V usage is TRBV6-1 and J usage is TRBJ2-1; possible D gene TRBD2, 6 bases. The receptor was derived from a man between 45 and 60 years old who received an inactivated influenza vaccine. The CDR3 DNA reads as TGTGCCAGCAGAGGTGGGAGGTCCTACAATGAGCAGTTCTTC. Translating it yields CASRGGRSYNEQFF.